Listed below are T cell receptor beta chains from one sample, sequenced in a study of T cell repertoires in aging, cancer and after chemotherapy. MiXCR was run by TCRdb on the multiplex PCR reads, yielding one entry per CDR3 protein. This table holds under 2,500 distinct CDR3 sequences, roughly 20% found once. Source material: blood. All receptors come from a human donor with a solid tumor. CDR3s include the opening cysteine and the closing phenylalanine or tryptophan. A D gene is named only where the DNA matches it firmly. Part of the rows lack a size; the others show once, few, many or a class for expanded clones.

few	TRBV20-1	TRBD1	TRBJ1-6	CSARGQGADNSPLHF	TGCAGTGCTAGGGGACAGGGGGCCGATAATTCACCCCTCCACTTT
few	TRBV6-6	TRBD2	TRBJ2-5	CASSSTPGLAGVRQETQYF	TGTGCCAGCAGTTCCACCCCGGGACTAGCGGGAGTACGGCAAGAGACCCAGTACTTC
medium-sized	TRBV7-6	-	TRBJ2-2	CAQGWGVTGELFF	TGTGCCCAGGGGTGGGGCGTCACCGGGGAGCTGTTTTTT
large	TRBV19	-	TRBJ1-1	CASSIGSLTEAFF	TGTGCCAGTAGTATCGGGAGCCTCACTGAAGCTTTCTTT
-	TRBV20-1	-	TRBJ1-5	CSARDPGQGYETNQPQHF	TGCAGTGCTAGAGATCCCGGGCAGGGGTATGAGACCAATCAGCCCCAGCATTTT
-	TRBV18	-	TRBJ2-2	CASSPQPVPSGELFF	TGTGCCAGCTCACCACAGCCTGTGCCGTCCGGGGAGCTGTTTTTT
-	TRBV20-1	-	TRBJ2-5	CSANSLGTDQETQYF	TGCAGTGCTAATAGTTTAGGTACAGATCAAGAGACCCAGTACTTC
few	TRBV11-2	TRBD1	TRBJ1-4	CASSLVMRDRGTSTNEKLFF	TGTGCCAGCAGCTTAGTCATGAGGGACAGGGGCACTTCAACTAATGAAAAACTGTTTTTT
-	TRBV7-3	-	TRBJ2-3	CASRTGSSTDTQYF	TGTGCCAGCAGAACAGGGTCTAGCACAGATACGCAGTATTTT
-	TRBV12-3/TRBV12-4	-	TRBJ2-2	CASSQGSGELFF	TGTGCCAGCAGTCAGGGGTCCGGGGAGCTGTTTTTT
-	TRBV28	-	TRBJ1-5	CASSPPATRAGFGVLHF	TGTGCCAGCAGTCCCCCCGCGACACGAGCCGGCTTTGGGGTCCTGCATTTT
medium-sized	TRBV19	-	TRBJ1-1	CASSIEVSLNTEAFF	TGTGCCAGTAGTATCGAGGTCTCACTGAACACTGAAGCTTTCTTT
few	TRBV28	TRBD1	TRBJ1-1	CASSRTTGTNTEAFF	TGTGCCAGCAGCCGGACGACAGGGACGAACACTGAAGCTTTCTTT
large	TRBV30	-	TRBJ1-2	CAWSVGGLGYTF	TGTGCCTGGAGTGTTGGGGGTTTGGGCTACACCTTC
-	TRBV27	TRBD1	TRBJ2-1	CASSRTGSYNEQFF	TGTGCCAGCAGTAGGACAGGCTCCTACAATGAGCAGTTCTTC
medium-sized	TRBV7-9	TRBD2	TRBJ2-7	CASSGWTSGMSYEQYF	TGTGCCAGCAGCGGATGGACTAGCGGGATGTCCTACGAGCAGTACTTC
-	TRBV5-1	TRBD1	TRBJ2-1	CASSPGQGAYNEQFF	TGCGCCAGCAGCCCTGGACAGGGGGCCTACAATGAGCAGTTCTTC
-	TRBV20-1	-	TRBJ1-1	CSARRKNTEAFF	TGCAGTGCTAGGAGAAAGAACACTGAAGCTTTCTTT
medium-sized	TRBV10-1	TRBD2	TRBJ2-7	CASSGGGYEQYF	TGCGCCAGCAGTGGGGGGGGCTACGAGCAGTACTTC
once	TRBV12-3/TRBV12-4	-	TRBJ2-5	CASSLMGIGQETQYF	TGTGCCAGCAGTTTAATGGGGATTGGACAGGAGACCCAGTACTTC
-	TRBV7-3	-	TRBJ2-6	CASSPDSGSGANVLTF	TGTGCCAGCAGCCCGGACTCAGGTTCTGGGGCCAACGTCCTGACTTTC
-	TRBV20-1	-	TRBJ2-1	CSASGSYNEQFF	TGCAGTGCTAGCGGCTCCTACAATGAGCAGTTCTTC
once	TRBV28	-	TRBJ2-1	CASSLYRTGNNEQFF	TGTGCCAGCAGTTTATATCGGACGGGAAACAATGAGCAGTTCTTC
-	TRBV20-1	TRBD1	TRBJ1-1	CSARDKDRAAFDTEAFF	TGCAGTGCTAGAGATAAGGACAGGGCGGCGTTCGACACTGAAGCTTTCTTT
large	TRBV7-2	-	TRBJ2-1	CASSLVHEQFF	TGTGCCAGCAGCTTAGTCCATGAGCAGTTCTTC
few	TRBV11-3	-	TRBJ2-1	CASSFRGNEQFF	TGTGCCAGCAGCTTTAGGGGGAATGAGCAGTTCTTC
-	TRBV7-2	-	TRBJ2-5	CASSLVGTMRETQYF	TGTGCCAGCAGCCTGGTGGGGACAATGAGGGAGACCCAGTACTTC
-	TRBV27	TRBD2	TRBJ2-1	CASSPSAGGFNEQFF	TGTGCCAGCAGTCCCTCAGCGGGAGGATTCAATGAGCAGTTCTTC
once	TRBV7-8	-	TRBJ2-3	CASSFRALPTDTQYF	TGTGCCAGCAGCTTCAGAGCTCTACCCACAGATACGCAGTATTTT
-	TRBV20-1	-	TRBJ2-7	CSARDGSEQYF	TGCAGTGCTAGAGATGGGAGCGAGCAGTACTTC
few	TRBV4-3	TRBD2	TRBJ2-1	CASSQRDYQHYNEQFF	TGCGCCAGCAGCCAAAGGGACTACCAGCACTACAATGAGCAGTTCTTC